This T cell receptor (beta chain) derives from a study of T cell responses to AZD1222 COVID-19 vaccine. This table comes from immunoSEQ multiplex PCR, and its TCRdb copy is limited to in-frame clones, with some not included. The sample holds about 42,000 clones; 65% to 85% are singletons and the top ten take about a sixth. Study-wide results and limits: Epitopes outside B.1.351 and B.1.1.7 mutated regions reportedly drew nearly half of spike TCRs. Clonal diversity may have been underestimated in mostly white British donors.

Concerning this clone: Antigen: not known.

Germline V gives CDR1 MNHEY, CDR2 SVGEGT. Trimming removed 1 base at V and 0 bases at J, with 7 bases between. The CDR3 extends over 15 amino acids. The sequence was obtained from an adult who received the AZD1222 COVID-19 vaccine. The gene calls are TRBV6-2 or TRBV6-3 and TRBJ1-5, with D perhaps matching TRBD1 (5 bases). Here the sequenced sample was peripheral blood, taken 28 days after the second AZD1222 dose. As DNA, the CDR3 is TGTGCCAGCAGTTACTGGGGGAATAGCAATCAGCCCCAGCATTTT. Protein product: CASSYWGNSNQPQHF.